One sample yielded the 13 T cell receptor beta chains listed below, sequenced in a study of cytomegalovirus exposure and HLA in healthy donors (TCRdb year 2017). Libraries were built with the immunoSEQ multiplex PCR assay. A mixture of 60 forward primers for TCR Vbeta segments and 13 reverse primers for TCR Jbeta segments was used in the multiplex PCR. What TCRdb holds here is the immuneACCESS table cut down to in-frame rearrangements. Part of the clones is not present; checked against another copy, under half of the missing clones reflect an unresolved V gene, and the others are unexplained. The sample contains about 140,000 clones, about 80% of them found a single time. In total, the top ten clones hold around 10% of the sample. Sequenced input: PBMCs. These receptors were taken from a woman aged 60-75 years in good health and CMV-seropositive.

In its sample, this clone was seen once. V and J are TRBV4-3 and TRBJ2-3; 8 bases fit TRBD1. This CDR3 is 16 amino acids long. Germline CDR1 and CDR2: LGHNA and YSLEER. The ends lost 1 base at V and 4 bases at J; junction bases unmatched: 7. The CDR3 DNA follows: TGCGCCAGCAGCCAAGGCCCGGACAGGGTAGCAGATACGCAGTATTTT. Its protein is CASSQGPDRVADTQYF.

The rearrangement uses TRBV28 and TRBJ2-3; TRBD1 matches at 10 bases. This CDR3 region has 15 residues. Trimming at V came to 5 bases and at J to 5 bases, leaving 7 bases not matched to a gene. CDR1 and CDR2 (germline): MDHEN, SYDVKM. In nucleotides, the CDR3 is TGTGCCAGCAGTCCCGACAGGGGGCGCGTAGATACGCAGTATTTT. Its translation is CASSPDRGRVDTQYF.

DNA of the CDR3: TGTGCCAGCAGCATCGGACAGGGGACTGTTTCAAACATTCAGTACTTC. Protein: CASSIGQGTVSNIQYF. The V call is TRBV21-1, the J call TRBJ2-4; the tabulated D call, TRBD1, remains unverified against the DNA. TRBV21-1 represents a pseudogene. CDR3 length: 16 residues.

Regarding this clone: The junction departs from germline at one end; a sequencing error may be responsible. The chain recombines TRBV7-7 with TRBJ2-7; 10 nucleotides line up with TRBD1. The length of the CDR3 is 15 residues. The germline V gene encodes CDR1 SSHAT and CDR2 FNYEAQ (reference sequence). Here the CDR3 reads CASSLGTGANYEQYF. The CDR3 DNA is TGTGCTAGCAGCTTAGGGACAGGGGCTAACTACGAGCAGTACTTC.

The V and J genes are TRBV7-9 and TRBJ1-2; TRBD1 agrees at 9 bases. Germline V gives CDR1 SEHNR, CDR2 FQNEAQ (reference sequence). The length of the CDR3 is 15 residues. J lost 2 bases, V lost 3 bases, and 4 bases had no gene match. The CDR3 nucleotides read TGTGCCAGCAGCTTCACAGGGGGCATAAACTATGGCTACACCTTC. Translated, it gives CASSFTGGINYGYTF.

V and J are TRBV7-2 and TRBJ1-2, with 10 bases matching TRBD1. After removal of 1 base from V and 4 bases from J, the junction contained 3 bases not matched to a gene. CDR1 and CDR2 (germline): SGHTA, FQGNSA. This CDR3 region has 15 residues. The CDR3 coding sequence is TGTGCCAGCAGCTTAGAGGGACAGGGGATCTATGGCTACACCTTC. It encodes CASSLEGQGIYGYTF.

The chain has TRBV29-1 and TRBJ2-3; 9 positions agree with TRBD2. After removal of 3 bases from V and 2 bases from J, the junction contained 3 bases not matched to a gene. CDR3 length equals 14 residues. Germline CDR1 and CDR2: SQVTM and ANQGSEA. CDR3 sequence reads: CSVELAGNTDTQYF. Here the CDR3 DNA reads TGCAGCGTTGAGCTAGCGGGGAACACAGATACGCAGTATTTT.

The chain recombines TRBV7-9 with TRBJ2-7, with D tentatively TRBD1 (5 bases). CDR1 is SEHNR and CDR2 is FQNEAQ in the germline V gene (reference sequence). The V end was cut by 2 bases, the J end by 4 bases, with 9 bases between. The CDR3 has 13 amino acids. CDR3 nucleotides: TGTGCCAGCAGCTTAATGGGGCCTTACGAGCAGTACTTC. Protein product: CASSLMGPYEQYF.

This chain joins TRBV19 and TRBJ1-1, with no clear D. Germline lookup yields CDR1 LNHDA and CDR2 SQIVND (reference sequence). This CDR3 has 13 residues. V was shortened by 5 bases and J by 4 bases, with 11 bases between the two germline ends. CDR3: CASSFSTGTEAFF. CDR3 coding DNA: TGTGCCAGTAGTTTCAGTACGGGCACTGAAGCTTTCTTT.

In DNA, the CDR3 is TGTGCCAGCAGCCCCCACACTAGCGGGAACTCGGGAGAGCAGTTCTTC. Residues: CASSPHTSGNSGEQFF. The chain is built from TRBV28 and TRBJ2-1; TRBD2 aligns across 10 bases. Germline V CDR1 and CDR2: MDHEN, SYDVKM. Losses at the gene ends were 6 bases for V and 10 bases for J; bases not matched to a gene: 15. The CDR3 consists of 16 residues.

The chain recombines TRBV28 with TRBJ2-7; weak D call: TRBD2 (6 bases). The CDR3 has 15 residues. Deletions cut 6 bases from V and 4 bases from J, with 19 bases between. In germline, CDR1 is MDHEN, CDR2 SYDVKM. In DNA, the CDR3 is TGTGCCAGCAGGCTACAAGGGAGGCCATCTTACGAGCAGTACTTC. Its translation: CASRLQGRPSYEQYF. The full variable domain, in which reference TRBV28 and TRBJ2-7 provide the parts outside the CDR3, is DVKVTQSSRYLVKRTGEKVFLECVQDMDHENMFWYRQDPGLGLRLIYFSYDVKMKEKGDIPEGYSVSREKKERFSLILESASTNQTSMYLCASRLQGRPSYEQYFGPGTRLTVT.

This chain links TRBV6-6 with TRBJ2-5, with TRBD1 matching 10 bases. The last part of the DNA fits TRBJ2-7 better; the J call may be wrong. CDR3 length equals 13 residues. Per germline, CDR1 MNHNY and CDR2 SVGAGI (reference sequence). The CDR3 bases are TGTGCCAGCAGTTACGACAGGGGGCACGAGCAGTACTTC. Protein sequence: CASSYDRGHEQYF.

This clone has a handful of counts. The chain has TRBV27 and TRBJ2-7; TRBD1 matches 9 bases. The CDR3 runs to 15 residues. V lost 2 bases and J lost 7; bases outside the gene matches: 9. Germline CDR1 is MNHEY and CDR2 is SMNVEV (reference sequence). CDR3 sequence (DNA): TGTGCCAGCAGTTTAGGGGGACAGGGAAAACGGGAGCAGTACTTC. Encoded protein: CASSLGGQGKREQYF.